The rows below give T cell receptor beta chains drawn from one sample of a study of cytomegalovirus exposure and HLA in healthy donors. Repertoires were generated with immunoSEQ multiplex PCR, while TCRdb's copy carries only in-frame clones and drops some. Of 100,000 to 150,000 clones listed, under 85% are singletons. What was sequenced was PBMCs. These receptors all come from a woman aged 50 to 60 in good health and CMV-seropositive. The CDR3 runs from the conserved cysteine through the conserved F or W. Each record gives: J gene, D gene, V gene, clone size, CDR3 protein, CDR3 DNA. The D gene is left open where the match is weak. For some rows the clone size is stated as once, few or many, or as a class when expanded; others skip it.

TRBJ1-2	TRBD1	TRBV5-1	NA	CASSGQGLGYGYTF	TGCGCCAGCAGCGGACAGGGTCTAGGCTATGGCTACACCTTC
TRBJ2-1	NA	TRBV21-1	once	CASRPAGVAGASEQFF	TGTGCCAGCAGACCCGCCGGGGTAGCGGGAGCCTCTGAGCAGTTCTTC
TRBJ2-7	NA	TRBV4-1	NA	CASSPLRGSYEQYF	TGCGCCAGCAGCCCCCTGCGGGGTTCCTACGAGCAGTACTTC
TRBJ1-2	TRBD1	TRBV6-5	NA	CASSLQGTYGYTF	TGTGCCAGCAGCCTACAGGGGACCTATGGCTACACCTTC
TRBJ2-2	NA	TRBV5-4	few	CASTQQGGGLFF	TGTGCCAGCACTCAACAGGGTGGTGGGCTGTTTTTT
TRBJ2-7	TRBD2	TRBV7-2	NA	CASSLSSGGAIEQYF	TGTGCCAGCAGCTTAAGCAGCGGGGGGGCGATCGAGCAGTACTTC
TRBJ2-5	TRBD2	TRBV4-1	NA	CASSQIRSGGETQYF	TGCGCCAGCAGCCAAATACGAAGCGGGGGTGAGACCCAGTACTTC
TRBJ2-7	NA	TRBV7-9	NA	CASSIDSNYEQYF	TGTGCCAGCAGCATCGACAGCAACTACGAGCAGTACTTC
TRBJ2-7	NA	TRBV2	NA	CASSTLPRGSSYEQYF	TGTGCCAGCAGCACCCTCCCTCGGGGGTCCTCCTACGAGCAGTACTTC
TRBJ2-1	NA	TRBV6-5	NA	CASSYQAEQFF	TGTGCCAGCAGTTACCAGGCGGAGCAGTTCTTC
TRBJ1-2	NA	TRBV6-5	few	CASSYGQGFRYGYTF	TGTGCCAGCAGTTACGGGCAGGGGTTTAGGTATGGCTACACCTTC
TRBJ2-2	NA	TRBV10-3	NA	CAISEGARGLDTGELFF	TGTGCCATCAGCGAGGGGGCGCGGGGTTTGGACACCGGGGAGCTGTTTTTT
TRBJ2-7	TRBD1	TRBV6-1	NA	CASRDWTGVSYEQYF	TGTGCCAGCAGAGATTGGACAGGGGTTTCCTACGAGCAGTACTTC
TRBJ1-1	NA	TRBV4-1	NA	CASSQGAFVGQRGPGTEAFF	TGCGCCAGCAGCCAAGGCGCGTTCGTAGGACAGAGGGGACCGGGGACTGAAGCTTTCTTT
TRBJ2-4	TRBD1	TRBV27	NA	CASGTGWVDKNIQYF	TGTGCCAGCGGGACAGGGTGGGTGGACAAAAACATTCAGTACTTC
TRBJ1-6	NA	TRBV2	NA	CASAGGRPRSPLHF	TGTGCCAGCGCCGGGGGGCGTCCGCGCTCACCCCTCCACTTT
TRBJ1-4	TRBD1	TRBV28	NA	CASSLQGENEKLFF	TGTGCCAGCAGTTTGCAGGGGGAAAATGAAAAACTGTTTTTT
TRBJ2-3	NA	TRBV7-6	NA	CASSERTGFTDTQYF	TGTGCCAGCAGCGAAAGAACAGGATTCACAGATACGCAGTATTTT
TRBJ2-1	NA	TRBV28	NA	CASSLGPYEQFF	TGTGCCAGCAGCCTGGGGCCGTATGAGCAGTTCTTC
TRBJ2-5	NA	TRBV11-2	NA	CASGPGAKETQYF	TGTGCCAGCGGCCCGGGAGCTAAGGAGACCCAGTACTTC
TRBJ2-5	TRBD2	TRBV5-1	NA	CASSPDGTTVTQETQYF	TGCGCCAGCAGCCCGGATGGGACTACGGTTACGCAAGAGACCCAGTACTTC
TRBJ2-1	NA	TRBV6-5	NA	CASLKSGSYNEQFF	TGTGCCAGCCTTAAATCGGGTTCCTACAATGAGCAGTTCTTC
TRBJ1-3	NA	TRBV30	NA	CAWSPGLSGNTIYF	TGTGCCTGGAGCCCAGGACTCTCTGGAAACACCATATATTTT
TRBJ1-2	TRBD1	TRBV7-2	NA	CASSLARDSLSNYGYTF	TGTGCCAGCAGCTTAGCGCGGGACAGCCTCTCTAACTATGGCTACACCTTC
TRBJ1-3	NA	TRBV5-6	once	CASSYGSGSYTIYF	TGTGCCAGCAGCTATGGTAGCGGAAGTTACACCATATATTTT
TRBJ2-3	NA	TRBV6-5	NA	CASSYGRGQYF	TGTGCCAGCAGTTACGGCCGGGGGCAGTATTTT
TRBJ2-3	NA	TRBV9	NA	CASSVGIVSTDTQYF	TGTGCCAGCAGCGTAGGAATAGTGAGCACAGATACGCAGTATTTT
TRBJ1-1	NA	TRBV20-1	NA	CSARQVAEAFF	TGCAGTGCGAGACAGGTCGCTGAAGCTTTCTTT
TRBJ2-7	TRBD1	TRBV30	NA	CAWSGDRAYEQYF	TGTGCCTGGAGTGGGGACAGGGCCTACGAGCAGTACTTC
TRBJ1-2	NA	TRBV30	NA	CAWSGGLYGYTF	TGTGCCTGGAGTGGGGGCCTCTATGGCTACACCTTC
TRBJ1-2	NA	TRBV18	NA	CASSLSPSGDYGYTF	TGTGCCAGCTCACTTTCCCCGTCAGGTGACTATGGCTACACCTTC
TRBJ1-5	NA	TRBV7-2	NA	CASSLVGTGGAVQPQHF	TGTGCCAGCAGCTTAGTAGGAACGGGGGGGGCGGTTCAGCCCCAGCATTTT